One and the same sample provided the 24 T cell receptor beta chains below, sequenced in a study of tumor and adjacent non-tumor tissue in lung cancer. RNA was extracted from bulk tissue without any cell sorting. The normal lung tissue was taken more than 3 cm from the tumor edge. Three rounds of nested PCR, following a modified ARM-PCR protocol, produced the TCRbeta library. MiXCR, applied by TCRdb to the multiplex PCR reads, yields one record per CDR3 protein. This table holds tens of thousands of distinct CDR3 sequences, approximately 59% found once. The sequencing input was distant non-tumor lung tissue. These TCRs come from a woman aged 40 to 50 with non-small cell lung cancer.

At least ten counts were recorded for this clonotype. V gene TRBV10-3 combines with J gene TRBJ2-3, with D unresolved. V gave up 2 bases and J gave up 4 bases, with 4 bases separating them. The CDR3 is 12 residues long. Germline V CDR1 and CDR2: ENHRY, SYGVKD. Here the CDR3 reads CAISEVSDTQYF. Here the CDR3 DNA reads TGTGCCATCAGTGAGGTGTCAGATACGCAGTATTTT.

In this sample, this clonotype turned up once. Compared with germline, one end of the junction differs, possibly owing to a read error. The V and J genes are TRBV30 and TRBJ1-1; D is unresolved. CDR1 is GTSNPN and CDR2 is SVGIG in the germline V gene (reference sequence). The length of the CDR3 is 13 residues. The CDR3, as DNA: TGTGCCTGGAGTGAGGGCAACCACACTGAAGCTTTCTTC. This sequence encodes CAWSEGNHTEAFF.

As for this clonotype: One end of the junction fails to match germline, which may point to a read error. The V gene is TRBV6-1, the J gene TRBJ2-1; TRBD2 agrees at 7 bases. CDR3 length equals 12 residues. Germline lookup yields CDR1 MNHNS and CDR2 SASEGT. CDR3: CANSEFGTTQLF. The DNA of the CDR3 is TGTGCCAACAGTGAATTCGGGACTACGCAGCTCTTC.

As for this clonotype: One end of the junction is discordant with germline, which a read error may explain. The rearrangement joins TRBV11-2 to TRBJ2-1; TRBD2 might be the D (6 bases). This CDR3 is built from 15 residues. The germline gives CDR1 SGHAT, CDR2 FQNNGV. The CDR3 spells CTSSPSLASVHEQLF. The DNA for the CDR3 is TGTACCAGCAGCCCATCTTTGGCTAGCGTTCATGAGCAGCTATTC.

Comments on this clonotype: Compared with germline, one end of the junction differs, possibly owing to a read error. J is TRBJ2-2 and V is TRBV20-1; either TRBD1 or TRBD2 may fit D (6 bases each). CDR1 and CDR2 (germline): DFQATT, SNEGSKA (reference sequence). The CDR3 covers 15 residues. The CDR3 here is CSARGVQAGPGELFF. CDR3 bases: TGTAGTGCTAGGGGGGTCCAGGCAGGGCCCGGGGAGCTGTTTTTT.

This clonotype was seen more than once but under ten times. A much larger clone lies one base from this, so it may be a read error. The rearrangement links TRBV6-5 to TRBJ1-4, with TRBD1 identical over 7 bases. CDR1 MNHEY and CDR2 SVGAGI come from the germline V gene. This CDR3 is 14 amino acids long. CDR3 coding DNA: TGTGCCAGCAGCCCCGACAGGGACAAGGAAAAAGTGTTTTTT. This sequence encodes CASSPDRDKEKVFF.

A word on this clonotype: At one end, the junction sequence differs from germline, possibly due to a read error. The V and J genes are TRBV6-6 and TRBJ2-7; weak D call: TRBD1 (6 bases). The germline gives CDR1 MNHNY, CDR2 SVGAGI (reference sequence). This CDR3 is built from 15 residues. CDR3 sequence reads: CTSHPTRQERREQYF. CDR3 sequence (DNA): TGTACCAGTCACCCGACCAGACAGGAACGAAGAGAGCAGTACTTC.

To note about this clonotype: An end of the junction does not agree with germline; a read error may underlie this. This sequence joins TRBV5-1 and TRBJ2-7, with 7 nucleotides matching TRBD1. This CDR3 contains 14 residues. From germline, CDR1 is SGHRS and CDR2 YFSETQ. The CDR3, as DNA: TGCGCCAGTAGCTCCGGGACAGCCTCCTACGAGCAGCACTTC. As protein: CASSSGTASYEQHF.

Note on this clonotype: Relative to the germline gene, one junction end is altered; a read error may explain this. The chain is built from TRBV4-1 and TRBJ2-3, with 13 bases aligning to TRBD2. This CDR3 comprises 19 residues. Per germline, CDR1 MGHRA and CDR2 YSYEKL. The DNA of the CDR3 is TGCGCCAGCAGCCACCCGCGACTAGCGGGGGGTCCATTCCGGAATACGCACTATTTT. Protein sequence: CASSHPRLAGGPFRNTHYF.

CDR3 in amino acids: CASMGTERNDYTF. CDR3 DNA sequence: TGTGCCAGCATGGGGACAGAGAGGAATGACTACACCTTC. The chain joins TRBV6-1 to TRBJ1-2; the match to TRBD1 covers 7 bases. CDR1 MNHNS and CDR2 SASEGT come from the germline V gene. The trim removed 7 bases at V and 10 bases at J, leaving 12 bases unmatched. The CDR3 has 13 residues.

Note on this clonotype: One junction end does not reproduce the germline sequence, and a read error may be involved. The chain employs TRBV6-2 or TRBV6-3 and TRBJ2-7; D is undetermined. Germline V gene data show CDR1 as MNHEY and CDR2 as SVGEGT. This CDR3 comprises 16 residues. The CDR3 here is CAGSYPPHAPSYEQCF. DNA of the CDR3: TGTGCCGGCAGTTACCCCCCTCACGCTCCCTCCTACGAGCAGTGCTTC.

Notes on this clonotype: The germline gene is not matched at one end of the junction; a read error may be the cause. The rearrangement uses TRBV11-3 and TRBJ1-3, with D unresolved. Germline V gene lookup returns CDR1 SGHNT and CDR2 YENEEA. The CDR3 is 17 residues long. CDR3 residues: CASSRYENGMKGSTTYF. The CDR3 bases are TGTGCCAGCAGCCGTTACGAGAACGGTATGAAAGGAAGCACCACATATTTC.

Comments on this clonotype: The final CDR3 position lacks the conserved phenylalanine or tryptophan, pointing to a likely read error. The limits of the CDR3 on the DNA are not certain, so only TCRdb's listed CDR3 is given. CDR3 loop: CASCLPQGAYGYTL. V gene TRBV11-2 combines with J gene TRBJ1-2; TRBD1, as called in the table, went unchecked against the DNA. The CDR3 is 14 amino acids long, termini counted. Germline-derived CDR1 and CDR2 are SGHAT and FQNNGV.

There are many counts of this clonotype. The chain is built from TRBV29-1 and TRBJ2-1, with D perhaps matching TRBD1 (6 bases). Germline CDR1 reads SQVTM; CDR2 reads ANQGSEA. V was cut by 6 bases and J by 3 bases, with 15 bases left in between. This CDR3 comprises 14 residues. The CDR3 here is CSVGAGAHYNEQFF. In DNA form, the CDR3 reads TGCAGCGTGGGGGCAGGGGCTCACTACAATGAGCAGTTCTTC.

This chain uses TRBV11-3 with TRBJ2-2; no reliable D call. Germline loops: CDR1 SGHNT, CDR2 YENEEA. The CDR3 totals 13 residues. The germline V and J ends were trimmed by 4 bases and 7 bases, with 10 bases remaining between them. Written as DNA, the CDR3 is TGTGCCAGCAGCTCAGGCGAGGTCGGGGAGCTGTTTTTT. The encoded protein is CASSSGEVGELFF.

Points on this clonotype: The junction and the germline gene differ at one end; a read error may be behind it. The chain combines TRBV20-1 with TRBJ2-5; D is possibly TRBD2 (6 bases). CDR1 is DFQATT, CDR2 SNEGSKA, per germline (reference sequence). This CDR3 has 15 residues. The CDR3, as DNA: TGCAGTGCTGTTCCTCACTGTAGCGGACAAGAGACCCGGTACTTC. It translates to CSAVPHCSGQETRYF.

The table lists this clonotype with a count of one. The genes are TRBV11-2 and TRBJ1-1; possibly TRBD1 for D (6 bases). Deletions cut 3 bases from V and 4 bases from J, with 18 bases between. Germline V CDR1 and CDR2: SGHAT, FQNNGV. The CDR3 length is 16 residues. Here the CDR3 DNA reads TGTGCCAGCAGCTTTTTATCCGGGGGGCGTGGCACTGAAGCTTTCTTT. It translates to CASSFLSGGRGTEAFF.

This clonotype was counted at least ten times. The V and J genes are TRBV28 and TRBJ2-7; D remains ambiguous. The germline CDR1 and CDR2 sequences are MDHEN and SYDVKM. V was trimmed by 3 bases and J by 0 bases, leaving 6 bases between them. The CDR3 has 13 amino acids. CDR3 amino acids: CASSFQDSYEQYF. The CDR3 DNA sequence: TGTGCCAGCAGTTTTCAGGACTCCTACGAGCAGTACTTC.

The sample holds a few counts of this clonotype. The rearrangement links TRBV7-6 to TRBJ2-1, with D possibly being TRBD1 (6 bases). Germline values: CDR1 SGHVS, CDR2 FNYEAQ. Trimming removed 1 base from V and 4 bases from J, with 8 bases in between. The CDR3 loop spans 14 amino acids. The CDR3 nucleotides read TGTGCCAGCAGCTTAGGGACAGTGTACAATGAGCAGTTCTTC. Its translation is CASSLGTVYNEQFF.

Comments on this clonotype: The junction departs from the called germline gene at one end, perhaps through a read error. V gene TRBV14 combines with J gene TRBJ2-2; no firm D call. The CDR3 length is 14 residues. Germline V lookup: CDR1 SGHDN, CDR2 FVKESK. DNA of the CDR3: TGTGCCTGCAGCTCCGCGGCCGGACCCGGGGAGCTGTTTTTT. This translates into CACSSAAGPGELFF.

Comment on this clonotype: An end of the junction does not agree with germline; a read error may underlie this. The chain links TRBV5-1 to TRBJ2-1; perhaps D is TRBD1 or TRBD2 (6 bases each). Germline-derived CDR1 and CDR2 are SGHRS and YFSETQ. The CDR3 totals 14 residues. CDR3 region: CTSSLEGGINEQFF. The CDR3 nucleotides are TGCACCAGCAGCTTGGAGGGGGGCATCAATGAGCAGTTCTTC.

This clonotype was seen a few times. No conserved phenylalanine or tryptophan ends this CDR3, so it is likely a read error. The chain has TRBV10-3 and TRBJ2-3, with 7 bases that match TRBD2. Germline CDR1 is ENHRY and CDR2 is SYGVKD. The CDR3 extends over 15 amino acids. V shed 5 bases, J shed 5 bases, and the junction held 10 bases outside the gene matches. The CDR3 protein is CAISLVGGHGDTQYL. CDR3 DNA sequence: TGTGCCATCAGTCTGGTGGGAGGGCATGGAGATACGCAGTATTTG.

This clonotype was seen ten or more times. CDR3 in DNA: TGTGCCAGCAGACCGCGGGGTCACACCGGGGAGCTGTTTTTT. Its translation: CASRPRGHTGELFF. The chain uses TRBV6-6 and TRBJ2-2; tentatively, D is TRBD2 (6 bases). Trimming took off 6 bases at V and 3 bases at J, with 11 bases between the two ends. Germline CDR1 reads MNHNY; CDR2 reads SVGAGI (reference sequence). This CDR3 has 14 residues.

As concerns this clonotype: The junction departs from germline at one end; a sequencing error may be responsible. The chain employs TRBV5-6 and TRBJ1-5; D is perhaps TRBD1 (6 bases). Germline-derived CDR1 and CDR2 are SGHDT and YYEEEE. The CDR3 runs to 15 residues. This chain's CDR3 is CAISERRGGPQPHHF. CDR3 sequence (DNA): TGTGCCATCAGCGAGAGACGGGGGGGGCCTCAGCCCCATCATTTT.